The T cell receptor beta chain described here comes from a study of early T cells in non-severe SARS-CoV-2 infection. Study findings and constraints: The study's VDJdb matching favored anti-spike CD8 responses and missed private and CD4 specificities.

Trimming shortened V by 5 bases and J by 5 bases, and 23 bases separated the two germline ends. From germline, CDR1 is SGHVS and CDR2 FQNEAQ. The CDR3 runs 17 residues. Researchers attached unique molecular identifiers to individual cDNA molecules. One entry per CDR3 protein, called by TCRdb with MiXCR from the 5' RACE reads. The sample contains about 110,000 distinct CDR3 sequences, 9.5% to 13% of which appear only once. A remark on this clonotype: Its antigen is not identified.

What was sequenced was whole blood. The TCR sequence derives from an adult who was a healthcare worker with PCR-confirmed SARS-CoV-2 infection or an uninfected control (not recorded which). The chain joins TRBV7-8 to TRBJ2-3; D is perhaps TRBD1 or TRBD2 (6 bases each). The CDR3 loop is CASSAAYGQGGGDTQYF. The CDR3 DNA sequence: TGTGCCAGCAGCGCTGCTTACGGACAAGGGGGAGGAGATACGCAGTATTTT.